The next 28 T cell receptor beta chains were all read from a single sample in a study of blood T cells in healthy people across ages. A second PCR, run for about 7 to 11 cycles, used a sample-barcoded 5' primer plus a J-beta primer mix. MiXCR, applied by TCRdb to the 5' RACE reads, yields one record per CDR3 protein. The sample lists almost 550,000 distinct CDR3 sequences; about 24% were seen once. The same sample was also studied in work on T cells of mothers and their children.

What was sequenced was blood. The receptors derive from a boy aged 5-17 years in good health.

CDR3 in amino acids: CSASLGHPLNIQYF. The CDR3 DNA reads TGCAGTGCTAGTCTCGGACATCCGCTGAACATTCAGTACTTC. The chain has TRBV20-1 and TRBJ2-4, with D perhaps TRBD1 (5 bases). CDR3 length: 14 residues. Germline V lookup: CDR1 DFQATT, CDR2 SNEGSKA (reference sequence). Trimming removed 3 bases from V and 7 bases from J, with 16 bases in between.

In DNA form, the CDR3 reads TGTGCCAACACGGGCCCAAAGGACAATGAGCAGTTCTTC. It specifies CANTGPKDNEQFF. The V gene is TRBV21-1, the J gene TRBJ2-1; the D call in the table, TRBD2, was not verified against the DNA. TRBV21-1 is reported as a pseudogene. The CDR3 runs 13 residues.

As to this clonotype: The junction differs from germline at one of its ends, possibly a read error. The chain links TRBV7-2 to TRBJ2-7; D unresolved. Germline V lookup: CDR1 SGHTA, CDR2 FQGNSA. The length of the CDR3 is 12 residues. The CDR3 loop reads CASSSPYYEQYF. The CDR3 DNA follows: TGTGCCAGCAGCTCGCCCTACTACGAACAGTACTTC.

Only a few counts were recorded for this clonotype. V gene TRBV5-6 combines with J gene TRBJ2-1; 7 bases line up with TRBD2. J lost 0 bases, V lost 7 bases, and 7 bases had no gene match. The CDR3 has 15 residues. Germline V gene lookup returns CDR1 SGHDT and CDR2 YYEEEE. The CDR3 bases are TGTGCCAGCCGCCGCGGGGGTAGCTCCTACAATGAGCAGTTCTTC. This codes for CASRRGGSSYNEQFF.

This clonotype was observed a few times. The rearrangement uses TRBV29-1 and TRBJ2-1; 9 positions match TRBD1. CDR1 SQVTM and CDR2 ANQGSEA come from the germline V gene. With V trimmed by 0 bases and J by 2 bases, 14 bases remained unmatched. The CDR3 runs to 19 residues. The CDR3 coding sequence is TGCAGCGTTGAAGATATTAGCTTTGATCGACAGGGGGCCTACAATGAGCAGTTCTTC. Translating it yields CSVEDISFDRQGAYNEQFF.

This rearrangement joins TRBV20-1 to TRBJ2-5, with D possibly TRBD1 on 6 matching bases. The CDR3 is 14 amino acids. CDR1 and CDR2 (germline): DFQATT, SNEGSKA (reference sequence). Trimming took 3 bases from V and 4 from J, leaving 15 bases between them. CDR3 in DNA: TGCAGTGCTAGCATGACGACAGGAGGAGAGACCCAGTACTTC. Its translation is CSASMTTGGETQYF.

The chain employs TRBV5-1 and TRBJ1-3, with TRBD1 matching 9 bases. V trimming: 4 bases; J trimming: 2 bases; junction bases outside the gene matches: 4. CDR1 is SGHRS, CDR2 YFSETQ, per germline. The CDR3 has 15 residues. CDR3 in DNA: TGCGCCAGCAGCGAGGGACAGGGAACTGGAAACACCATATATTTT. This sequence encodes CASSEGQGTGNTIYF.

A remark on this clonotype: This may stem from a read error, because a much larger clone lies one nucleotide away. The chain recombines TRBV4-3 with TRBJ2-4; D not certain. Germline V CDR1 and CDR2: LGHNA, YSLEER. CDR3 length equals 13 residues. DNA of the CDR3: TGCGCCAGCAGCCAAGGGACCAAAAACATTCAGCACTTC. Residues: CASSQGTKNIQHF.

This chain's CDR3 is CASSDHGVGSEKLFF. In DNA form, the CDR3 reads TGTGCCAGCAGTGACCATGGGGTAGGGAGTGAAAAACTGTTTTTT. The V and J genes are TRBV6-6 and TRBJ1-4; D gene ambiguous. V was clipped by 5 bases and J by 7 bases, with 17 bases between them. Germline V gives CDR1 MNHNY, CDR2 SVGAGI (reference sequence). The CDR3 is 15 residues long.

The chain is built from TRBV6-2 or TRBV6-3 and TRBJ1-1; D is undetermined. The CDR3 covers 14 residues. The V end lost 5 bases, the J end lost 4 bases, and 14 bases lay between the germline ends. The germline gives CDR1 MNHEY, CDR2 SVGEGT. The DNA of the CDR3 is TGTGCCAGCAGTGAGGGAGATTCGGTCACTGAAGCTTTCTTT. This encodes CASSEGDSVTEAFF.

This clonotype was seen more than once but under ten times. V is TRBV19 and J is TRBJ1-1; TRBD1 is a possible D gene (6 bases). CDR3 size: 15 residues. The germline CDR1 and CDR2 sequences are LNHDA and SQIVND (reference sequence). V was trimmed by 5 bases and J by 4 bases, leaving 17 bases between them. The CDR3 spells CASSASGGLGTEAFF. CDR3 nucleotides: TGTGCCAGTAGTGCGTCTGGGGGCCTGGGCACTGAAGCTTTCTTT.

The V gene is TRBV27, the J gene TRBJ1-2, with a possible D match to TRBD1 (6 bases). V lost 11 bases, J lost 8 bases, and 21 bases lay in between. CDR3 length: 13 amino acids. Germline-derived CDR1 and CDR2 are MNHEY and SMNVEV (reference sequence). CDR3 nucleotide sequence: TGTGCCGACAGTTTAACCCAGGGGCAGGGCTACACCTTC. Translated, it gives CADSLTQGQGYTF.

This clonotype turned up a few times. The chain couples TRBV5-1 to TRBJ2-1, with TRBD1 as a possible D gene (7 bases). The V end was cut by 3 bases, the J end by 6 bases, with 22 bases between. The germline V gene has CDR1 SGHRS and CDR2 YFSETQ. The CDR3 consists of 17 residues. In DNA form, the CDR3 reads TGCGCCAGCAGCTCACCCTTCCAGGGGGGAATTACCAATGAGCAGTTCTTC. Amino acids: CASSSPFQGGITNEQFF.

In its sample, this clonotype was seen a few times. The gene calls are TRBV27 and TRBJ2-7; 12 positions agree with TRBD2. Germline CDR1 MNHEY, CDR2 SMNVEV (reference sequence). CDR3 length: 18 amino acids. V lost 4 bases to trimming and J lost 0 bases; unmatched junction nucleotides: 10. CDR3 nucleotides: TGTGCCAGCAGTTCCCGGACTAGCGGGAAAGTGCCCTCCTACGAGCAGTACTTC. Protein sequence: CASSSRTSGKVPSYEQYF.

This clonotype was recorded once. The V gene is TRBV29-1, the J gene TRBJ2-3; 12 nucleotides match TRBD1. The germline V gene has CDR1 SQVTM and CDR2 ANQGSEA. The V and J ends lost 7 bases and 5 bases, in that order; junction bases with no gene match: 4. This CDR3 region has 13 residues. CDR3 nucleotide sequence: TGCAGCGGGGGACAGGGGGCAGGAGATACGCAGTATTTT. As protein: CSGGQGAGDTQYF.

This clonotype came up a few times. The V and J genes are TRBV20-1 and TRBJ2-7; tentatively, D is TRBD1 (6 bases). V was shortened by 0 bases and J by 0 bases, with 12 bases between the two germline ends. CDR1 and CDR2 from the germline V gene are DFQATT and SNEGSKA (reference sequence). The CDR3 totals 15 residues. The CDR3 DNA sequence: TGCAGTGCTAGAGAGCAGGGACACCCCTCCTACGAGCAGTACTTC. This translates into CSAREQGHPSYEQYF.

The rearrangement joins TRBV7-9 to TRBJ1-4; D ambiguous. This CDR3 is 13 amino acids long. Germline-derived CDR1 and CDR2 are SEHNR and FQNEAQ (reference sequence). The V end lost 1 base, the J end lost 5 bases, and 5 bases lay between the germline ends. The CDR3 is CASSLGENEKLFF. CDR3 coding DNA: TGTGCCAGCAGCTTAGGAGAAAATGAAAAACTGTTTTTT.

This clonotype was observed a few times. CDR3 amino acids: CASSVAPQGAGYNEQFF. CDR3 nucleotides: TGTGCCAGCAGCGTAGCCCCTCAGGGGGCAGGCTACAATGAGCAGTTCTTC. The V and J genes are TRBV9 and TRBJ2-1, with 8 nucleotides matching TRBD1. J lost 3 bases, V lost 0 bases, and 8 bases had no gene match. This CDR3 has 17 residues. CDR1 and CDR2 from the germline V gene are SGDLS and YYNGEE.

This clonotype was detected only a few times. The chain is built from TRBV11-2 and TRBJ2-5; D is perhaps TRBD1 or TRBD2 (5 bases each). The CDR3 contains 13 residues. Germline CDR1 and CDR2: SGHAT and FQNNGV. V was pared by 10 bases and J by 4 bases, with 16 bases between. CDR3 loop: CATGANRGETQYF. CDR3 sequence (DNA): TGTGCCACCGGGGCAAACAGAGGAGAGACCCAGTACTTC.

V and J are TRBV4-3 and TRBJ2-2; D might be TRBD1 or TRBD2, each matching 6 bases. Trimming took 4 bases from V and 4 from J, leaving 13 bases between them. The CDR3 covers 15 residues. Germline CDR1 and CDR2: LGHNA and YSLEER. CDR3 protein: CASSLQGGGTGELFF. CDR3 nucleotide sequence: TGCGCCAGCAGCCTACAGGGAGGTGGCACCGGGGAGCTGTTTTTT.

About this clonotype itself: A much larger clone differs by one base, so this may be a read error. V is TRBV6-1 and J is TRBJ2-5, with D possibly being TRBD2 (6 bases). This CDR3 has 13 amino acids. Looked up from germline, CDR1 is MNHNS and CDR2 is SASEGT. The CDR3 bases are TGTGTCAGCAGTGAATGGGGGGAAGAGACCCAGTACTTC. Translating it yields CVSSEWGEETQYF.

The chain combines TRBV4-2 with TRBJ2-5, with no clear D. This CDR3 has 14 amino acids. CDR1 and CDR2 (germline): LGHNA, YNFKEQ. V lost 4 bases, J lost 2 bases, and 11 bases lay in between. The CDR3 nucleotides read TGTGCCAGCAGCCGCGAAACAGAGCAAGAGACCCAGTACTTC. Translated, it gives CASSRETEQETQYF.

This clonotype has more than one count but fewer than ten. The V and J genes are TRBV6-1 and TRBJ1-4; possible D gene TRBD1, 5 bases. The V gene's germline CDR1 is MNHNS and CDR2 SASEGT. This CDR3 spans 15 amino acids. Trimming pared 9 bases from V and 7 bases from J, leaving 21 bases between. CDR3 in DNA: TGTGCCAGTCACCCCTCCCCAGGGTCGTCTGAAAAACTGTTTTTT. Translated, it gives CASHPSPGSSEKLFF.

This rearrangement joins TRBV7-8 to TRBJ2-3, with D possibly TRBD2 on 5 matching bases. Deletions cut 2 bases from V and 3 bases from J, with 9 bases between. The CDR3 covers 14 residues. Germline V gene lookup returns CDR1 SGHVS and CDR2 FQNEAQ. The CDR3 DNA reads TGTGCCAGCAGCTTACGGGGTGAGACAGATACGCAGTATTTT. It encodes CASSLRGETDTQYF.

This clonotype was detected only a few times. The rearrangement uses TRBV5-1 and TRBJ2-1, with TRBD2 matching over 13 bases. The CDR3 has 17 amino acids. CDR1 is SGHRS, CDR2 YFSETQ, per germline. V lost 0 bases, J lost 0 bases, and 0 bases stayed unmatched. The CDR3 bases are TGCGCCAGCAGCTTGGGACTAGCGGGGGGCTCCTACAATGAGCAGTTCTTC. The encoded protein is CASSLGLAGGSYNEQFF.

Only a few counts were recorded for this clonotype. One junction end disagrees with the germline gene, perhaps due to a read error. J is TRBJ2-2 and V is TRBV28, with D perhaps TRBD1 (6 bases). Germline CDR1 MDHEN, CDR2 SYDVKM. The CDR3 extends over 15 amino acids. Written as DNA, the CDR3 is TGTGCCAGCAGTTTAAGTCCAAGGGGGACCGGGGAGCCGTTTTTT. It codes for CASSLSPRGTGEPFF.

This clonotype was seen more than once but under ten times. V gene TRBV27 combines with J gene TRBJ2-1; D unclear. This CDR3 spans 14 amino acids. Germline V gene lookup returns CDR1 MNHEY and CDR2 SMNVEV (reference sequence). The V gene lost 5 bases and the J gene lost 9 bases, with 17 bases spanning the gap. The CDR3 region has the DNA TGTGCCAGCAGTCAAAGCTCGGGTGGTAGTGAGCAGTTCTTC. Translating gives CASSQSSGGSEQFF.

This clonotype has more than one count but fewer than ten. V gene TRBV5-4 combines with J gene TRBJ2-5; weak D call: TRBD1 (6 bases). V was shortened by 4 bases and J by 5 bases, with 15 bases between the two germline ends. Germline V lookup: CDR1 SGHNT, CDR2 YYREEE (reference sequence). The CDR3 is 14 amino acids. The DNA for the CDR3 is TGTGCCAGCAGCGCTCATTTTAGGGGGGAGACCCAGTACTTC. Translating gives CASSAHFRGETQYF.